The 5 T cell receptor beta chains in this list originate from one sample, sequenced in a study of blood T cell repertoires in COVID-19. This table comes from immunoSEQ multiplex PCR, and its TCRdb copy is limited to in-frame clones, with some not included. The profile shows roughly 160,000 clones, around 83% of them singletons. The sample was peripheral blood. These receptors came from a man aged 18 to 30 with acute or convalescent COVID-19.

This rearrangement joins TRBV2 to TRBJ1-1; maybe TRBD1 (6 bases). Germline V lookup: CDR1 SNHLY, CDR2 FYNNEI. V lost 9 bases to trimming and J lost 0 bases, with 14 bases between them. The CDR3 has 14 amino acids. Written as DNA, the CDR3 is TGTGCCAGAACCCAGGGGCTCATGAACACTGAAGCTTTCTTT. This sequence encodes CARTQGLMNTEAFF.

The genes are TRBV5-1 and TRBJ2-1, with a possible D match to TRBD1 (5 bases). The V end was cut by 4 bases, the J end by 0 bases, with 14 bases between. The CDR3 contains 16 residues. Germline CDR1 and CDR2: SGHRS and YFSETQ. CDR3 region: CASSIPGSSSYNEQFF. The CDR3 coding sequence is TGCGCCAGCAGCATTCCAGGGTCCAGCTCCTACAATGAGCAGTTCTTC.

This chain uses TRBV7-3 with TRBJ2-1; 8 bases agree with TRBD1. CDR1 SGHTA and CDR2 FQGTGA come from the germline V gene. The CDR3 length is 16 residues. The junction had 14 bases not matched to a gene; V was cut back by 5 bases and J by 8 bases. The CDR3 sequence is CASSPLYGGQADEQFF. CDR3 sequence (DNA): TGTGCCAGCAGCCCTCTTTACGGGGGACAGGCAGATGAGCAGTTCTTC.

There are a few counts of this clone. The chain has TRBV7-2 and TRBJ2-3; 7 nucleotides match TRBD1. Germline V gene lookup returns CDR1 SGHTA and CDR2 FQGNSA. CDR3 length: 14 amino acids. J was trimmed by 4 bases and V by 5 bases; bases with no gene match: 6. As DNA, the CDR3 is TGTGCCAGCAGCCTGGACAGGACCTCAGATACGCAGTATTTT. It is translated as CASSLDRTSDTQYF.

The chain employs TRBV5-1 and TRBJ1-2; 7 bases map to TRBD1. The CDR3 consists of 14 residues. Germline V gene lookup returns CDR1 SGHRS and CDR2 YFSETQ. The trim removed 3 bases at V and 7 bases at J, leaving 9 bases unmatched. CDR3 amino acids: CASSSQTGVSGYTF. The CDR3 nucleotides read TGCGCCAGCAGCTCGCAAACAGGGGTGTCTGGCTACACCTTC.